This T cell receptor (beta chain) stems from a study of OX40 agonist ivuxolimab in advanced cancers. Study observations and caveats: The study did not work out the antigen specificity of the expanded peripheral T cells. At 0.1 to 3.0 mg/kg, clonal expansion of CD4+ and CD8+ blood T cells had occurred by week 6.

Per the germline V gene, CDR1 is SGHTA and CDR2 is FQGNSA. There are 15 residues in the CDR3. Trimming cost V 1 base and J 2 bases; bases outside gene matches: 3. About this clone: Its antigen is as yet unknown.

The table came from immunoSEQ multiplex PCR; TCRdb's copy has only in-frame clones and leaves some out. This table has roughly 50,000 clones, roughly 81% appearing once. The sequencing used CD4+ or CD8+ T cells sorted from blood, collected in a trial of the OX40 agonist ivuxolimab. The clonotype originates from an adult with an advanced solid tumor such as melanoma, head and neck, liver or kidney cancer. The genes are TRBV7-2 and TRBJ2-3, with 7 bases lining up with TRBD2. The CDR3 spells CASSLVSGNTDTQYF. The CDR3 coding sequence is TGTGCCAGCAGCTTAGTAAGCGGGAACACAGATACGCAGTATTTT.